The 20 T cell receptor beta chains presented below share a single source sample, sequenced in a study of cytomegalovirus exposure and HLA in healthy donors. PCR used 60 Vbeta primers and 13 Jbeta primers. The protocol was immunoSEQ multiplex PCR, while the TCRdb copy is restricted to in-frame clones and leaves out a portion. The table lists approximately 130,000 clones, approximately 77% of them singletons. The sequenced sample consisted of PBMCs. The receptors shown here come from a woman aged 40 to 50 in good health and CMV-seronegative.

The chain links TRBV30 to TRBJ1-1; D unclear. V was cut by 4 bases and J by 1 base, with 7 bases left in between. The CDR3 has 12 amino acids. Germline CDR1 is GTSNPN and CDR2 is SVGIG (reference sequence). The CDR3 nucleotides read TGTGCCTGGACTCGGGGGAACACTGAAGCTTTCTTT. Residues: CAWTRGNTEAFF.

V usage is TRBV5-1 and J usage is TRBJ1-4; 8 nucleotides match TRBD1. The CDR3 is 14 residues long. Trimming at V came to 3 bases and at J to 8 bases, leaving 6 bases not matched to a gene. Germline V CDR1 and CDR2: SGHRS, YFSETQ. The CDR3 region has the DNA TGCGCCAGCAGCTACCGGACAGGGTCGGAAAAACTGTTTTTT. Its protein is CASSYRTGSEKLFF.

The rearrangement joins TRBV7-8 to TRBJ1-6; TRBD1 agrees at 7 bases. J was trimmed by 7 bases and V by 2 bases; bases with no gene match: 11. Germline V gene sequence: CDR1 SGHVS, CDR2 FQNEAQ. The CDR3 sequence is 17 residues long. The CDR3 bases are TGTGCCAGCAGCTTATTGGGCACCGGGACAGCAAATTCACCCCTCCACTTT. Its protein product is CASSLLGTGTANSPLHF.

The chain uses TRBV4-2 and TRBJ1-2, with D maybe TRBD1 (5 bases). The CDR3 loop spans 17 amino acids. V was clipped by 3 bases and J by 8 bases, with 25 bases between them. Germline CDR1 reads LGHNA; CDR2 reads YNFKEQ. In DNA form, the CDR3 reads TGTGCCAGCAGCCAGTCTGGAACAGCTAAAAAGCAGGGAGGCTACACCTTC. Encoded protein: CASSQSGTAKKQGGYTF.

This clone was detected a few times. The rearrangement uses TRBV5-4 and TRBJ1-6; D may be TRBD1 (6 bases). The CDR3 is 15 residues long. V lost 2 bases, J lost 6 bases, and 12 bases lay in between. The germline V gene encodes CDR1 SGHNT and CDR2 YYREEE (reference sequence). CDR3 amino acids: CASSFDRNVNSPLHF. For the CDR3, the DNA is TGTGCCAGCAGCTTTGACAGGAACGTTAATTCACCCCTCCACTTT.

The chain carries TRBV23-1 and TRBJ1-5; 8 bases match TRBD1. TRBV23-1 is recorded as an ORF, its role being uncertain. This CDR3 has 16 residues. Losses at the gene ends were 3 bases for V and 3 bases for J; bases not matched to a gene: 7. As DNA, the CDR3 is TGCGCCAGCAGTCAGCCGGACAGGGATTACAATCAGCCCCAGCATTTT. It yields the protein CASSQPDRDYNQPQHF.

About this clone itself: One end of the junction is discordant with germline, which a read error may explain. The rearrangement joins TRBV7-7 to TRBJ2-1; 8 nucleotides align to TRBD1. The CDR3 loop spans 17 amino acids. CDR1 and CDR2 (germline): SSHAT, FNYEAQ (reference sequence). The CDR3 nucleotides are TGTGCTAGCAGCTTAGCTCGGTTTCCGGGACAGGTAAATGAGCAGTTCTTC. Its protein is CASSLARFPGQVNEQFF.

This clone occurred a few times. This chain uses TRBV7-6 with TRBJ1-6, with D maybe TRBD1 (5 bases). Deletions cut 2 bases from V and 7 bases from J, with 12 bases between. The CDR3 extends over 15 amino acids. The V gene's germline CDR1 is SGHVS and CDR2 FNYEAQ. CDR3 sequence (DNA): TGTGCCAGCAGCTTACTCCGACAGCCCAATTCACCCCTCCACTTT. As protein: CASSLLRQPNSPLHF.

V is TRBV9 and J is TRBJ1-2, with a tentative D call TRBD1 (5 bases). V was shortened by 4 bases and J by 2 bases, with 15 bases between the two germline ends. Germline lookup yields CDR1 SGDLS and CDR2 YYNGEE. This CDR3 comprises 15 residues. For the CDR3, the DNA is TGTGCCAGCAGCCCTACCCCAGACAGCAACTATGGCTACACCTTC. As protein: CASSPTPDSNYGYTF. Variable domain in full (rest from reference TRBV9 and TRBJ1-2): DSGVTQTPKHLITATGQRVTLRCSPRSGDLSVYWYQQSLDQGLQFLIQYYNGEERAKGNILERFSAQQFPDLHSELNLSSLELGDSALYFCASSPTPDSNYGYTFGSGTRLTVV.

V usage is TRBV5-4 and J usage is TRBJ1-3, with TRBD1 matching 7 bases. Germline CDR1 SGHNT, CDR2 YYREEE (reference sequence). V gave up 4 bases and J gave up 4 bases; unmatched junction bases: 5. CDR3 length equals 14 residues. CDR3 in amino acids: CASSLLGQGNTIYF. The CDR3 nucleotides are TGTGCCAGCAGCCTGCTGGGACAGGGAAACACCATATATTTT.

The chain carries TRBV10-3 and TRBJ2-3; 12 bases fit TRBD2. Germline values: CDR1 ENHRY, CDR2 SYGVKD. The CDR3 extends over 16 amino acids. The J segment lost 2 bases and the V segment lost 7 bases, leaving 7 bases of the junction unmatched. The CDR3 loop reads CAITPTSGGLTDTQYF. The DNA of the CDR3 is TGTGCCATCACCCCGACTAGCGGGGGTCTCACAGATACGCAGTATTTT.

The chain is built from TRBV6-5 and TRBJ1-6; 7 bases fit TRBD1. CDR1 and CDR2 (germline): MNHEY, SVGAGI. Trimming at V came to 5 bases and at J to 6 bases, leaving 4 bases not matched to a gene. The CDR3 runs to 14 residues. CDR3 sequence (DNA): TGTGCCAGCAGTACCACAGGGGCTAATTCACCCCTCCACTTT. Its translation: CASSTTGANSPLHF.

The V gene is TRBV7-8, the J gene TRBJ2-5; 9 bases line up with TRBD1. The length of the CDR3 is 15 residues. The germline V gene has CDR1 SGHVS and CDR2 FQNEAQ. Trimming at V came to 4 bases and at J to 5 bases, leaving 8 bases not matched to a gene. CDR3 loop: CASSSGTGTVETQYF. CDR3 DNA: TGTGCCAGCAGCTCCGGGACAGGGACTGTGGAGACCCAGTACTTC.

This rearrangement joins TRBV4-3 to TRBJ1-1, with D maybe TRBD1 (5 bases). Germline CDR1 is LGHNA and CDR2 is YSLEER. CDR3 length equals 16 residues. V lost 1 base and J 0 bases, leaving 12 bases between the germline ends. In nucleotides, the CDR3 is TGCGCCAGCAGCCAAGTGGCGGGACTCGTGAACACTGAAGCTTTCTTT. Protein sequence: CASSQVAGLVNTEAFF.

The chain employs TRBV6-5 and TRBJ1-2; D is undetermined. Germline CDR1 reads MNHEY; CDR2 reads SVGAGI. Trimming took off 2 bases at V and 2 bases at J, with 9 bases between the two ends. The length of the CDR3 is 14 residues. The CDR3, as DNA: TGTGCCAGCAGTTACCGGTCGCCGAACTATGGCTACACCTTC. Amino acid sequence: CASSYRSPNYGYTF.

The rearrangement uses TRBV7-9 and TRBJ2-6, with D possibly being TRBD2 (6 bases). Deletions cut 8 bases from V and 7 bases from J, with 12 bases between. The germline gives CDR1 SEHNR, CDR2 FQNEAQ (reference sequence). The CDR3 length is 13 residues. The CDR3, as DNA: TGTGCCAGCGGGGGGAGAGGAGCCAACGTCCTGACTTTC. It codes for CASGGRGANVLTF.

This chain uses TRBV9 with TRBJ1-2, with TRBD1 as a possible D gene (5 bases). CDR1 SGDLS and CDR2 YYNGEE come from the germline V gene. The CDR3 is 15 residues long. Trimming removed 2 bases at V and 0 bases at J, with 11 bases between. The CDR3 DNA reads TGTGCCAGCAGCGTCCGACAGACGGCTAACTATGGCTACACCTTC. It encodes CASSVRQTANYGYTF.

This clone was seen only once. The chain recombines TRBV7-2 with TRBJ1-5, with 8 bases that match TRBD1. Looked up from germline, CDR1 is SGHTA and CDR2 is FQGNSA. V trimming: 1 base; J trimming: 3 bases; junction bases outside the gene matches: 11. The length of the CDR3 is 18 residues. As DNA, the CDR3 is TGTGCCAGCAGCTTAGGAGACAGGGGTAGATTAGACAATCAGCCCCAGCATTTT. Amino acid sequence: CASSLGDRGRLDNQPQHF. The full variable domain, in which reference TRBV7-2 and TRBJ1-5 provide the parts outside the CDR3, is GAGVSQSPSNKVTEKGKDVELRCDPISGHTALYWYRQSLGQGLEFLIYFQGNSAPDKSGLPSDRFSAERTGGSVSTLTIQRTQQEDSAVYLCASSLGDRGRLDNQPQHFGDGTRLSIL.

The rearrangement links TRBV6-5 to TRBJ2-7; 7 bases are shared with TRBD2. Germline V gene lookup returns CDR1 MNHEY and CDR2 SVGAGI. The CDR3 spans 14 residues. V trimming: 6 bases; J trimming: 4 bases; junction bases outside the gene matches: 9. CDR3 amino acids: CASRQHGGTYEQYF. CDR3 in DNA: TGTGCCAGCAGACAACACGGGGGGACTTACGAGCAGTACTTC.

The rearrangement joins TRBV19 to TRBJ1-5, with D possibly being TRBD1 (5 bases). The germline V gene encodes CDR1 LNHDA and CDR2 SQIVND (reference sequence). V lost 0 bases, J lost 4 bases, and 10 bases lay in between. The CDR3 is 15 amino acids. The CDR3 DNA follows: TGTGCCAGTAGTATAGAAGACAGCCCAAATCAGCCCCAGCATTTT. Its translation: CASSIEDSPNQPQHF.